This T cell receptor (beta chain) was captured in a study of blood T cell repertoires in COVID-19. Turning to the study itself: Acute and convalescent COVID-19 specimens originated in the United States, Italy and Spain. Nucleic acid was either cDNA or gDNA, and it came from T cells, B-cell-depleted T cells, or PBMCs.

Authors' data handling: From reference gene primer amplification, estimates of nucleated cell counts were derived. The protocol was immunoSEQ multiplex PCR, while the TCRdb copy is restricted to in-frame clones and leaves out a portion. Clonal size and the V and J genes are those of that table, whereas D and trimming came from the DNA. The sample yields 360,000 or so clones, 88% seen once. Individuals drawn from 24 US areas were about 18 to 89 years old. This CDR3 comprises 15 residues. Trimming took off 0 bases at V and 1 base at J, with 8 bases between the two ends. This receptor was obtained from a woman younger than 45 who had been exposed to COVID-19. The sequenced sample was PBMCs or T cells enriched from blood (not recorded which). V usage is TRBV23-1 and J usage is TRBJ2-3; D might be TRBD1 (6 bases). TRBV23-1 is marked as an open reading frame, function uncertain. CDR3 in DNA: TGCGCCAGCAGTCAATCTCGGACAGGCACAGATACGCAGTATTTT. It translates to CASSQSRTGTDTQYF.